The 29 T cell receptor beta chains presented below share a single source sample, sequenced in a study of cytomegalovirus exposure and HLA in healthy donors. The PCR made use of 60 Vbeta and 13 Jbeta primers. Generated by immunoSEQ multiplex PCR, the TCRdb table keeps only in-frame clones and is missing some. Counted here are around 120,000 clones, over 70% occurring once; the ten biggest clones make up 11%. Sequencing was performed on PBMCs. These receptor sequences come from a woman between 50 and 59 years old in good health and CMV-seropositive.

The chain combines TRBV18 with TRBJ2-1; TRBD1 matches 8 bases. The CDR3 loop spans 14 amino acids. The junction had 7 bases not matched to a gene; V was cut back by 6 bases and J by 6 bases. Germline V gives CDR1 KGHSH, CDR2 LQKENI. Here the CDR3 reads CASSPGQDPNEQFF. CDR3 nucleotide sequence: TGTGCCAGCTCCCCGGGACAGGATCCCAATGAGCAGTTCTTC. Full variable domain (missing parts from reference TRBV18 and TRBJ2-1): NAGVMQNPRHLVRRRGQEARLRCSPMKGHSHVYWYRQLPEEGLKFMVYLQKENIIDESGMPKERFSAEFPKEGPSILRIQQVVRGDSAAYFCASSPGQDPNEQFFGPGTRLTVL.

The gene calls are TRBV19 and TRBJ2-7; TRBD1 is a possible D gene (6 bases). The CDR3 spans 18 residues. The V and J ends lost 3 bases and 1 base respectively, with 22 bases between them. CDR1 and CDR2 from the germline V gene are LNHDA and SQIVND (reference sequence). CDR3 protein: CASSIRAVGASSSYEQYF. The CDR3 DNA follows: TGTGCCAGTAGTATTAGGGCGGTGGGGGCCTCTTCTTCCTACGAGCAGTACTTC. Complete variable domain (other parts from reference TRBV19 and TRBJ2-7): DGGITQSPKYLFRKEGQNVTLSCEQNLNHDAMYWYRQDPGQGLRLIYYSQIVNDFQKGDIAEGYSVSREKKESFPLTVTSAQKNPTAFYLCASSIRAVGASSSYEQYFGPGTRLTVT.

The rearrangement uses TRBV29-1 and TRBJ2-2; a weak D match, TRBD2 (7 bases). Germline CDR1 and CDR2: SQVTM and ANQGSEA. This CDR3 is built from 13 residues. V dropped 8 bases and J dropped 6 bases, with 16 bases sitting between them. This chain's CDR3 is CSPGGGQAGELFF. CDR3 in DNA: TGCAGCCCTGGGGGGGGGCAGGCCGGGGAGCTGTTTTTT.

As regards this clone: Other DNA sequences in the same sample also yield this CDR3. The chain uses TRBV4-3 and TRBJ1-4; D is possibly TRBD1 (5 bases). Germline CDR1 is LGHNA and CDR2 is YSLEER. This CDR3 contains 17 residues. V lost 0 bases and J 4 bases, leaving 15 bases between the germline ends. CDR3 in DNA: TGCGCCAGCAGCCAAGATGCGGGGGTGGGTGGTAATGAAAAACTGTTTTTT. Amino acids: CASSQDAGVGGNEKLFF.

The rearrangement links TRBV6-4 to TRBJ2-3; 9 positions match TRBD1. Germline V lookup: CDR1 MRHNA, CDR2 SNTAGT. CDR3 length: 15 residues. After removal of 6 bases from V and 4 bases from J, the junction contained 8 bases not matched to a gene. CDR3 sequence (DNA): TGTGCCAGCAGCCTAAGAGGACAGGGGTCAGATACGCAGTATTTT. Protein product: CASSLRGQGSDTQYF.

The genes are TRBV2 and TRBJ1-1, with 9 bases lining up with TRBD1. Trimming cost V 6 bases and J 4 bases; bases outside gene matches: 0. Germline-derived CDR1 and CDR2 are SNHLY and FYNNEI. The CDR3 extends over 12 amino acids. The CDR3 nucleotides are TGTGCCAGCAGGACAGGGGGCACTGAAGCTTTCTTT. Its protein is CASRTGGTEAFF.

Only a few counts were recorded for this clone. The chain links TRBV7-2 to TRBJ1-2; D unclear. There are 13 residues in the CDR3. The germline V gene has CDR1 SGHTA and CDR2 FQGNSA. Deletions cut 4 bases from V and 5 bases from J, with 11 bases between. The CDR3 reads CASSSNSGYGYTF. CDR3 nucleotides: TGTGCCAGCAGCTCAAACAGTGGATATGGCTACACCTTC.

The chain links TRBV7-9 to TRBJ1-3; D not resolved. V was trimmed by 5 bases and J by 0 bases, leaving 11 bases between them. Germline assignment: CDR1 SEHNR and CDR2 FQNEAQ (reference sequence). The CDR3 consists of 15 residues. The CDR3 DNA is TGTGCCAGCAGCCCAGGACGGGACTCTGGAAACACCATATATTTT. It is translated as CASSPGRDSGNTIYF.

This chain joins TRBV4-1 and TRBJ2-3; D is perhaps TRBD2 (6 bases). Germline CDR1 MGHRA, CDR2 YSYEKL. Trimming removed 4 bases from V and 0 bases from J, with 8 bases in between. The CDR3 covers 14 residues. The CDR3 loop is CASSRAGSTDTQYF. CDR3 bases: TGCGCCAGCAGCCGAGCGGGTAGCACAGATACGCAGTATTTT.

CDR3 bases: TGTGCCAGCTCCATCTCGAGCGGGGGGGCCGGGGAGACCCAGTACTTC. It codes for CASSISSGGAGETQYF. The rearrangement joins TRBV7-2 to TRBJ2-5; 10 bases are shared with TRBD2. The V segment lost 8 bases and the J segment 5 bases; nucleotides outside the gene matches: 14. Per germline, CDR1 SGHTA and CDR2 FQGNSA. This CDR3 region has 16 residues.

This chain's CDR3 is CASGEQGFGYTF. As DNA, the CDR3 is TGTGCCAGCGGGGAACAGGGATTTGGCTACACCTTC. This chain joins TRBV7-9 and TRBJ1-2; D may be TRBD1 (6 bases). The germline V gene has CDR1 SEHNR and CDR2 FQNEAQ (reference sequence). This CDR3 contains 12 residues. Trimming took off 8 bases at V and 7 bases at J, with 14 bases between the two ends.

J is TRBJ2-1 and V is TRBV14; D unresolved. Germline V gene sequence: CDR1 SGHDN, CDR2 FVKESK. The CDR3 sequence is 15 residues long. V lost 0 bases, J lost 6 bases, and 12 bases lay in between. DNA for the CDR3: TGTGCCAGCAGCCAAGATCGAGTACGTCGCAATGAGCAGTTCTTC. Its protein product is CASSQDRVRRNEQFF.

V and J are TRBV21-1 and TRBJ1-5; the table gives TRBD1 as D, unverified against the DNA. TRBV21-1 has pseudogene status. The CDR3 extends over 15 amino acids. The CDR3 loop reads CASSKSGHSNQPQHF. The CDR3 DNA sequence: TGTGCCAGCAGCAAAAGTGGGCATAGCAATCAGCCCCAGCATTTT.

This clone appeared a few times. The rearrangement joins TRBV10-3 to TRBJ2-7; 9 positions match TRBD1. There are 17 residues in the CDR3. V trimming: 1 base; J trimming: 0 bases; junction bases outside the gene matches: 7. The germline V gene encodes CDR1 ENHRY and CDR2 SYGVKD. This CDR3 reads CAISEYVGDRDSYEQYF. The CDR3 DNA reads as TGTGCCATCAGTGAGTATGTAGGGGACAGGGACTCCTACGAGCAGTACTTC.

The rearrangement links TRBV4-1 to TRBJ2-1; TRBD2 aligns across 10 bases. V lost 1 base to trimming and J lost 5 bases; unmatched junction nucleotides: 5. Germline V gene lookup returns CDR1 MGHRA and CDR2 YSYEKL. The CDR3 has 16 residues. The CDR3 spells CASSQGDSGGNNEQFF. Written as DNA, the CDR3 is TGCGCCAGCAGCCAAGGGGATAGCGGGGGGAACAATGAGCAGTTCTTC.

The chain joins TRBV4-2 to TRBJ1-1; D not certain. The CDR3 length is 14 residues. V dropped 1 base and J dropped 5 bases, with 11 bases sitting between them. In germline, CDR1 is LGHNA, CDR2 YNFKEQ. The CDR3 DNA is TGTGCCAGCAGCCAAGCGACGACGGAGACTGAAGCTTTCTTT. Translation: CASSQATTETEAFF.

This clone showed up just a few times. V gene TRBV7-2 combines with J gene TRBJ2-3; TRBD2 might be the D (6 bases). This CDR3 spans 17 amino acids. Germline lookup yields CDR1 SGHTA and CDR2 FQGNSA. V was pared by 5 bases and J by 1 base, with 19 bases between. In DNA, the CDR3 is TGTGCCAGCAGCCTTAGCCCTGTCGGCGGGGGCACAGATACGCAGTATTTT. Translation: CASSLSPVGGGTDTQYF.

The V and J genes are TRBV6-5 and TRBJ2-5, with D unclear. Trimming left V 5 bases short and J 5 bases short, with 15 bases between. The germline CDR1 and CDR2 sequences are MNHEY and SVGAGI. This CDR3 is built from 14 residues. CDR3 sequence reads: CASSPIGSRETQYF. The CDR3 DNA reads TGTGCCAGCAGTCCCATCGGAAGCAGGGAGACCCAGTACTTC.

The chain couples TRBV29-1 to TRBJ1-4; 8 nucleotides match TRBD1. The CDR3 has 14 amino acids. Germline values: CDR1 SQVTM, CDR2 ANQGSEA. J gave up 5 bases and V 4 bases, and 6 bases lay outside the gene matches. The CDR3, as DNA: TGCAGCGTTGGCGGGACAGGTCGAAATGAAAAACTGTTTTTT. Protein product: CSVGGTGRNEKLFF.

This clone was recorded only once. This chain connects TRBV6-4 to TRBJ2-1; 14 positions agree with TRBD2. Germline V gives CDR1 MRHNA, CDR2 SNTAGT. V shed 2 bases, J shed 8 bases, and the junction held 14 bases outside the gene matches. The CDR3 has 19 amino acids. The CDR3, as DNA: TGTGCCAGCAGTGACAGAGGACTAGCGGGGGGTGTAATTCGTCATGAGCAGTTCTTC. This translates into CASSDRGLAGGVIRHEQFF.

CDR3 loop: CASSLSRTPNYEQYF. The CDR3 bases are TGTGCCAGCAGCTTAAGTCGGACACCAAACTACGAGCAGTACTTC. This sequence joins TRBV7-6 and TRBJ2-7, with a tentative D call TRBD1 (5 bases). Germline V gene sequence: CDR1 SGHVS, CDR2 FNYEAQ. The CDR3 is 15 amino acids. V lost 2 bases, J lost 3 bases, and 14 bases lay in between.

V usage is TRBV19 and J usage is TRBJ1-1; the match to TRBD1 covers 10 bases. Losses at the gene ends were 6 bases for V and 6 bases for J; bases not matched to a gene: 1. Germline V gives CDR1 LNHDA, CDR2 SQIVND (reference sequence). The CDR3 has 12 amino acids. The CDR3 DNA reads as TGTGCCAGTAGGGGGACAGGGGCTGAAGCTTTCTTT. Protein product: CASRGTGAEAFF.

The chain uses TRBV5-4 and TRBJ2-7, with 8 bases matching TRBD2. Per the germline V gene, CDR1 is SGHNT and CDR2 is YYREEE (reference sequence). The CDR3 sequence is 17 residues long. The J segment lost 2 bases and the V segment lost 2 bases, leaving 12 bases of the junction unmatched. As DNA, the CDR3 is TGTGCCAGCAGCTTTTTCTCGGGCGGGACTAGTACCTACGAGCAGTACTTC. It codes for CASSFFSGGTSTYEQYF.

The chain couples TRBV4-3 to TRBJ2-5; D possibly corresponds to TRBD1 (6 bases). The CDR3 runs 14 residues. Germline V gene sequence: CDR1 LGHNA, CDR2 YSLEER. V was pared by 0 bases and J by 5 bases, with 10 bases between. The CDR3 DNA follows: TGCGCCAGCAGCCAAGATACAGGGACGGAGACCCAGTACTTC. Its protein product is CASSQDTGTETQYF.

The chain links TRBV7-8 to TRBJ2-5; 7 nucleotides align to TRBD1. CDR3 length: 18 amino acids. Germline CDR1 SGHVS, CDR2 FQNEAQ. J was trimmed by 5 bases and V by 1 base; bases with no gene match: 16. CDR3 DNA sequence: TGTGCCAGCAGCTTAGGGGTTTTGGGACAGCCCTACCCGGAGACCCAGTACTTC. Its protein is CASSLGVLGQPYPETQYF.

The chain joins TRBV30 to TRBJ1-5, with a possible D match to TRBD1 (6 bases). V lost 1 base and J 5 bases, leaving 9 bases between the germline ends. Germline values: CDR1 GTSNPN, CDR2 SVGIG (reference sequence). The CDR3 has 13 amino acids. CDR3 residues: CAWSAQGYQPQHF. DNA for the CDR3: TGTGCCTGGAGTGCACAGGGTTATCAGCCCCAGCATTTT.

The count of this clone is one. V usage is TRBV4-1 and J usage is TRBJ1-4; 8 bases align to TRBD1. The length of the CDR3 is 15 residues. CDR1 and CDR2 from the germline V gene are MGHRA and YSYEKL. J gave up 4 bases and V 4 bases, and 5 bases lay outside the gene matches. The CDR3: CASSLGQGDNEKLFF. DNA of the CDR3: TGCGCCAGCAGCCTTGGACAGGGTGATAATGAAAAACTGTTTTTT.

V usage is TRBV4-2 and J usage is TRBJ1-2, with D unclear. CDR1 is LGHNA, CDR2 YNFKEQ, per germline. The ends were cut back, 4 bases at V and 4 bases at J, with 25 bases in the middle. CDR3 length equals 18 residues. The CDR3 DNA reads TGTGCCAGCAGCCCCGAGTCGGGGAGACAATTAAAGTCCTATGGCTACACCTTC. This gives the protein CASSPESGRQLKSYGYTF.

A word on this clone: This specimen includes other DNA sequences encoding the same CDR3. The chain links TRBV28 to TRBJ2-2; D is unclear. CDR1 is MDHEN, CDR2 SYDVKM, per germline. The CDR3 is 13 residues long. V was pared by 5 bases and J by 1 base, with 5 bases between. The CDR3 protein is CASSPQNTGELFF. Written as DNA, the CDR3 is TGTGCCAGCAGTCCCCAGAACACCGGGGAGCTGTTTTTT.